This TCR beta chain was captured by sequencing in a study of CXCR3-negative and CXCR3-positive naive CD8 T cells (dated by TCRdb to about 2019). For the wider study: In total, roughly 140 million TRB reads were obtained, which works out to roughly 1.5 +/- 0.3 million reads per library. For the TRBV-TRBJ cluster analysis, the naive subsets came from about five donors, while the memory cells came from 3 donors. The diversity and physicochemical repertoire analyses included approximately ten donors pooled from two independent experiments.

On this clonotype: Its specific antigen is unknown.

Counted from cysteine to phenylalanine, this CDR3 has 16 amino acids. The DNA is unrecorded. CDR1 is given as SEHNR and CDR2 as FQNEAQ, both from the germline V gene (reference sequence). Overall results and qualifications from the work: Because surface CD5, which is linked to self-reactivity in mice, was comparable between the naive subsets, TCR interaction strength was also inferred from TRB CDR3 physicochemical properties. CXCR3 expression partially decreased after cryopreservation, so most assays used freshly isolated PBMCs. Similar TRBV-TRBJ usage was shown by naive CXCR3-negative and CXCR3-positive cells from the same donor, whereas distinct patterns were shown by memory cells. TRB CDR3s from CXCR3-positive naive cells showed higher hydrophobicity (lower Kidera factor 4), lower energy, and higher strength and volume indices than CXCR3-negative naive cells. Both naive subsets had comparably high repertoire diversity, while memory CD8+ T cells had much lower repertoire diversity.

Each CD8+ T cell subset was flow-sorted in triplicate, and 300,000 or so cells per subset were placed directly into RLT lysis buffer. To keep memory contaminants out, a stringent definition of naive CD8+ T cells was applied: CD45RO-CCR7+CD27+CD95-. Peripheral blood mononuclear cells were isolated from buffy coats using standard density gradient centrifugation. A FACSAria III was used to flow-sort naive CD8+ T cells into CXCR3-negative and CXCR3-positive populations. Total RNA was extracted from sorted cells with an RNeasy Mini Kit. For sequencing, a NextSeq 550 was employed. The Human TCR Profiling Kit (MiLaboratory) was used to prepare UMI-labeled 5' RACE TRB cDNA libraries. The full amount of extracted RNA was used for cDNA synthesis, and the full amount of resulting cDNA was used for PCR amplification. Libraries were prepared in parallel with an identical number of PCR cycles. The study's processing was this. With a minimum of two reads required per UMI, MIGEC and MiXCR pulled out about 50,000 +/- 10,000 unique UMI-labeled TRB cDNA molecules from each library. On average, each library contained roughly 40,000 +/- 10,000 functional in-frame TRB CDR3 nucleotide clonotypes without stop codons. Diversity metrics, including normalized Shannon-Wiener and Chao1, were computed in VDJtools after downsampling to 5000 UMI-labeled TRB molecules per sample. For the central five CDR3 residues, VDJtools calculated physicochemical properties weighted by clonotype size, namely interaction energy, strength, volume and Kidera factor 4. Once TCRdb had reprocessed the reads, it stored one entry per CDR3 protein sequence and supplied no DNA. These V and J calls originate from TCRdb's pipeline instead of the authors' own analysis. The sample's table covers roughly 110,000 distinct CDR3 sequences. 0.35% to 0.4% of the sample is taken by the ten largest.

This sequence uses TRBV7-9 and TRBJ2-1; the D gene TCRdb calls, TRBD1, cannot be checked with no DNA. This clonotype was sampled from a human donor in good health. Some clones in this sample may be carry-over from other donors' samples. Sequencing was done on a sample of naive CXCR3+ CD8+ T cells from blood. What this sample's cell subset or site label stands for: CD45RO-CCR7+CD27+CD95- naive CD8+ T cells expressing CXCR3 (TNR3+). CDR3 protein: CASSPRTALSYNEQFF.